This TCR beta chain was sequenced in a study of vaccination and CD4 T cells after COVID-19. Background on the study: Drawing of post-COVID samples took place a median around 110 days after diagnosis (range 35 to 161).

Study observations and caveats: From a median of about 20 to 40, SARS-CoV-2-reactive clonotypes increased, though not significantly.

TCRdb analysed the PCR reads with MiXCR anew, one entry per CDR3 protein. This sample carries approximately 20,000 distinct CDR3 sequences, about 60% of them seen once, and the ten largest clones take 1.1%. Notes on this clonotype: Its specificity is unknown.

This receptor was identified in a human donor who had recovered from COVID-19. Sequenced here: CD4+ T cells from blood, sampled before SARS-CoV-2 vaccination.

The chain's CDR3 is CSAAPATGFGTEAFF. The CDR3 nucleotides read TGCAGTGCTGCACCAGCCACAGGGTTCGGGACTGAAGCTTTCTTT. This chain links TRBV20-1 with TRBJ1-1; TRBD1 is a possible D gene (6 bases). CDR1 is DFQATT, CDR2 SNEGSKA, per germline (reference sequence). V was cut by 5 bases and J by 5 bases, with 21 bases left in between. The CDR3 totals 15 residues.